Below, one TCR beta chain is given with its context. This clonotype was recorded many times. Its cognate antigen has yet to be identified. Qualities for individual bases were not recorded, and no much larger clone is one base off. Every donor was a healthy Caucasian. The twin cohort consisted of three pairs of female monozygotic twins, all aged roughly 18 to 30 years. Positive isolation kits from Invitrogen were used to isolate CD4+ and CD8+ T cell populations. The data derive from a study of identical twins (dated by TCRdb to the mid-2010s). With regard to the full study: To test whether fetal clonotypes persist, this study deep-sequenced TCR alpha and beta repertoires from monozygotic twins, from unrelated adults of various ages, and from cord blood. To rule out contamination, replicate twin experiments were performed at different times with different library preparation protocols. Broader findings and caveats from the paper: In monozygotic twins, out-of-frame TCR alpha sharing was systematically underestimated by recombination models, although the models agreed with sharing between unrelated individuals. Fewer insertions were carried by abundant cord blood beta clonotypes, a similar but weaker trend appeared in young adult naive repertoires, and no such trend appeared in memory repertoires. Because the same donors could not be followed over many years, conclusions were based on cross-sectional statistical analysis. The excess sharing between twins in beta out-of-frame sequences was weaker because fewer shared sequences reduced the signal-to-noise ratio. Zero-insertion analyses could be partly confounded by invariant T cells such as MAIT and iNKT, though diverse VJ usage argued against such confounding for most clonotypes. Compared with coincidental sharing between unrelated individuals, out-of-frame TCR alpha sequences shared between twins showed an excess of sequences with low generation probability.

Libraries were built with 5' RACE. Data came from an Illumina HiSeq 2000. Template switching added a universal primer binding site, and the final cDNA carried a unique molecular identifier that allowed TCR cDNA molecules to be counted accurately. Specific primers in the conserved constant-segment region were used to synthesize first-strand cDNA for TCR alpha and beta chains. To control for contamination, every cDNA library was double barcoded, receiving both a SMART-Mk sample barcode and Illumina barcodes. TruSeq adapter sequences, together with Illumina sample barcodes, were added in two successive PCR steps. The Illumina HiSeq platform was used with custom primers to sequence TCR alpha and beta cDNA libraries. In the paper's pipeline: MiGEC processed the raw reads to extract unique molecular identifiers, while MiXCR was used to determine the CDR3 positions. For each individual, recombination models were inferred using an EM algorithm with the repgenHMM and IGoR tools. Shared clonotype analysis was performed with the tcR package in R, normalizing sharing by the product of cloneset sizes. To study raw recombination without the effects of thymic and clonal selection, out-of-frame nonproductive sequences were analyzed. TCRdb reanalyzed the raw reads on its own, using fastp at Q25 for trimming and MiXCR for clone calling, and kept in-frame beta chains. CDR3 protein sequences are deduplicated, and each keeps its most common genes and DNA. In this record, the V and J calls reflect TCRdb's handling and not the investigators' own analysis. A total of about 220,000 distinct CDR3 sequences appear in this sample, 7% to 8.5% of them only once. The ten largest make up approximately 5.4% of the sample.

Spanning cysteine to phenylalanine, the CDR3 consists of 13 amino acids. Only CDR3 DNA remains: 39 bases, in frame from the first base. CDR1 MDHEN and CDR2 SYDVKM are derived from the germline V gene. The junction carries 8 bases between V and J, which are trimmed by 8 bases and 0 bases respectively. Separately, the same data were catalogued under a study of yellow fever vaccine responses in identical twins. Drawing on the second study: The T cell response to vaccination in identical twins was reported by the authors to appear partly convergent and partly personalized. Focusing on identical twins, the study followed the T cell clones that responded to the vaccine, and did so with precision.

The source is a young woman in good health. The rearrangement combines TRBV28 with TRBJ1-5; the D gene is possibly TRBD1, with 5 bases matching. The sample was CD8+ T cells sorted from blood. The nucleotide sequence is given as TGTGCCAGCCAGACAGCTAGCAATCAGCCCCAGCATTTT. Its amino acids are CASQTASNQPQHF.